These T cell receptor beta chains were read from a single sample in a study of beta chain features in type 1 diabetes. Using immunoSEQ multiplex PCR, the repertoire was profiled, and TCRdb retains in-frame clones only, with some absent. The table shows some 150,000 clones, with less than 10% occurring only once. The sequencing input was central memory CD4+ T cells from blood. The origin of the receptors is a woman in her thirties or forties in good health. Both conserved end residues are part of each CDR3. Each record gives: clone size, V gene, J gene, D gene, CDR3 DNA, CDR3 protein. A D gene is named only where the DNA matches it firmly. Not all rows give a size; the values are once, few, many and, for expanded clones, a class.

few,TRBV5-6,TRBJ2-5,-,TGTGCCAGCACCAGGGGGGAAGCGGTTCAAGAGACCCAGTACTTC,CASTRGEAVQETQYF
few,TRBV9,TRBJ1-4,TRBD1,TGTGCCAGCAGCGTACAGGGGGCTAATGAAAAACTGTTTTTT,CASSVQGANEKLFF
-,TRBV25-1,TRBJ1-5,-,TGTGCCAGCAGTGAACCTGGCAATCAGCCCCAGCATTTT,CASSEPGNQPQHF
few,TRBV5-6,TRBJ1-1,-,TGTGCCAGCAGCGGGTTACAGGGTTTCACTGAAGCTTTCTTT,CASSGLQGFTEAFF
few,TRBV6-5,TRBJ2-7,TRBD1,TGTGCCAGCAGGACAGGGGTCGCCTACGAGCAGTACTTC,CASRTGVAYEQYF
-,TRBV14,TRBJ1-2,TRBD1,TGTGCCAGCAGCCAAGGACCCCTTTGGACAGGGGGAGGCTACACCTTC,CASSQGPLWTGGGYTF
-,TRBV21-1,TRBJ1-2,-,TGTGCCAGCAGCAAAAACAGACAGGGACGTAACTATGGCTACACCTTC,CASSKNRQGRNYGYTF
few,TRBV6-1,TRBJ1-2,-,TGTGCCAGCAGTGAAAACACGTCCGCCTATGGCTACACCTTC,CASSENTSAYGYTF
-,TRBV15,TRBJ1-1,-,TGTGCCACCAGCGTCGGCAGGGCTAACACTGAAGCTTTCTTT,CATSVGRANTEAFF
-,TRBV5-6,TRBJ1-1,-,TGTGCCAGCCAAGGGACATCTGAAGCTTTCTTT,CASQGTSEAFF
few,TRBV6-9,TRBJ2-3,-,TGTGCCAGCAGCTCTCGAAACCGGGGGAATATAGATACGCAGTATTTT,CASSSRNRGNIDTQYF
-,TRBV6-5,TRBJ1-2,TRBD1,TGTGCCAGCAGTTACCAGGACAGGGGCTTTGCTGGCTACACCTTC,CASSYQDRGFAGYTF
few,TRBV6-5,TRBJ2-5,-,TGTGCCAGCAGTACACAAGAGACCCAGTACTTC,CASSTQETQYF
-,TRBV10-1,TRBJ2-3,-,TGCGCCAGCAGCAGGGGAGACAGGTCAACAGATACGCAGTATTTT,CASSRGDRSTDTQYF
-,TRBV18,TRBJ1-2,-,TGTGCCAGCTCACCCTCCACTGAGGCGATGGGAGTATACACCTTC,CASSPSTEAMGVYTF
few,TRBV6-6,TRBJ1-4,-,TGTGCCAGCAATCCGGGATACACGAATGAAAAACTGTTTTTT,CASNPGYTNEKLFF
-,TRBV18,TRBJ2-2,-,TGTGCCAGCTCACGAAGTGGGGGGGCCAACACCGGGGAGCTGTTTTTT,CASSRSGGANTGELFF
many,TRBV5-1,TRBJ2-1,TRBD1,TGCGCCAGCAGGAAGGACAGGGGAAGCCACAATGAGCAGTTCTTC,CASRKDRGSHNEQFF
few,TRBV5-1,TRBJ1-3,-,TGCGCCAGCAGCTTGGGTGGGAGGCACCGCTCTGGAAACACCATATATTTT,CASSLGGRHRSGNTIYF
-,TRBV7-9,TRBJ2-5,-,TGTGCCAGCAGCTCATCACGTGGAGTCTCGGAGACCCAGTACTTC,CASSSSRGVSETQYF
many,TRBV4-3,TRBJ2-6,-,TGCGCCAGCAGCTACGGACAGCGCTCTGGGGCCAACGTCCTGACTTTC,CASSYGQRSGANVLTF
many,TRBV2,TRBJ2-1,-,TGTGCCAGCATCGGGTACAATGAGCAGTTCTTC,CASIGYNEQFF
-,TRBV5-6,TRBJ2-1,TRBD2,TGTGCCAGCAGCTTGGCTAGCGGGTTAAGTAGGCAGTTCTTC,CASSLASGLSRQFF
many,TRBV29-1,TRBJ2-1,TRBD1,TGCAGCGTTGGCGCATCGACAGGGTCGAATGAGCAGTTCTTC,CSVGASTGSNEQFF
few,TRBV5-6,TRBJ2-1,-,TGTGCCAGCAGCTTGGTCAGGGCAGAAATTTACAATGAGCAGTTCTTC,CASSLVRAEIYNEQFF
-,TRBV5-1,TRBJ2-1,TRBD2,TGCGCCAGCAGCTCCCTCCCGGCTAGCGGGAGTCATGAGCAGTTCTTC,CASSSLPASGSHEQFF
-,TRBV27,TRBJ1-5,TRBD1,TGTGCCAGCAGACCCCCGGGACAGGGCAAAGGAGACCAGCATTTT,CASRPPGQGKGDQHF
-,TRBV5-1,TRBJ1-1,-,TGCGCCAGCAGCTTGATGTGGGGGGGAATGAACACTGAAGCTTTCTTT,CASSLMWGGMNTEAFF
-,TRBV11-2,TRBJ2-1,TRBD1,TGTGCCAGCAGCTTCCAACAGGGGCCGACGGCGCAGTTCTTC,CASSFQQGPTAQFF
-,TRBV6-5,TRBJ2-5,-,TGTGCCATCGCCCGCGGGGGCAGAGAGACCCAGTACTTC,CAIARGGRETQYF
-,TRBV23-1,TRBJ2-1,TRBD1,TGCGCCAGCAGTCAAAACAGGGGGCTTCCTTCCTACAATGAGCAGTTCTTC,CASSQNRGLPSYNEQFF
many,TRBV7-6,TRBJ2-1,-,TGTGCCAGCAGCCCCAACAGGAACAATGAGCAGTTCTTC,CASSPNRNNEQFF
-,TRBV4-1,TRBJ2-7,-,TGCGCCAGCAGCCAACTTCCGAGTCCAGGGTCCTACGAGCAGTACTTC,CASSQLPSPGSYEQYF
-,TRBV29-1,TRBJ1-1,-,TGCAGCGTTCTAGGAACGGCCGGGAACACTGAAGCTTTCTTT,CSVLGTAGNTEAFF
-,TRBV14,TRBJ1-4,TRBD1,TGTGCCAGCAGCCAAGAGGGACAGTTTAATGAAAAACTGTTTTTT,CASSQEGQFNEKLFF
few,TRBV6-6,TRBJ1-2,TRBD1,TGTGCCACCTATTCGTTAAGACTGGGGACAGGGGATGGCTACACCTTC,CATYSLRLGTGDGYTF
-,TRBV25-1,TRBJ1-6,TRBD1,TGTGCCAGCAGTGTCAACAGGGGGAATTCACCCCTCCACTTT,CASSVNRGNSPLHF
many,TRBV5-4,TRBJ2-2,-,TGTGCCAGCAGCTTGGACCAGGTCCTCACCGGGGAGCTGTTTTTT,CASSLDQVLTGELFF
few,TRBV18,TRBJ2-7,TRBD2,TGTGCCAGCTCACCCCGGGGGGGGGACGAGCAGTACTTC,CASSPRGGDEQYF
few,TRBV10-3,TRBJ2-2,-,TGTGCCATCAGTGAATTTGGGAGGCCCCGAGGGGGGGCGGGCACCGGGGAGCTGTTTTTT,CAISEFGRPRGGAGTGELFF
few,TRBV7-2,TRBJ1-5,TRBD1,TGTGCCAGCAGCTTAGACGGTGACAGGGGTGATCAGCCCCAGCATTTT,CASSLDGDRGDQPQHF
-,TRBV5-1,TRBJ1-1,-,TGCGCCAGCAGCGCAGACACGAGGAACACTGAAGCTTTCTTT,CASSADTRNTEAFF
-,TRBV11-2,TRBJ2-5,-,TGTGCCAGCGGCCCCGCAGGTCTGCCACAAGAGACCCAGTACTTC,CASGPAGLPQETQYF
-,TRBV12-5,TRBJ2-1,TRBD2,TGTGCTAGTGGTTTAGCCAGCGGGATCCACAATGAGCAGTTCTTC,CASGLASGIHNEQFF
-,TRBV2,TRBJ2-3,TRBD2,TGTGCCAGCAGGGGAAGAGGTCGAGGAGCGGGGGGCGGAGGAGATACGCAGTATTTT,CASRGRGRGAGGGGDTQYF
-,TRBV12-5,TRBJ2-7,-,TGTGCTAGTGGTTTAGCAGGGGCCCCTTACGAGCAGTACTTC,CASGLAGAPYEQYF
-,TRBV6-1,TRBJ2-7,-,TGTGCCAGCAGTGAAGACGGAGGGTTGCGCGAGCAGTACTTC,CASSEDGGLREQYF